The sequence of this T cell receptor beta chain was determined in a study of blood T cell repertoires in COVID-19 (TCRdb year 2020). About the study as a whole: Samples covering the acute and convalescent phases of COVID-19 were provided by collaborators in the United States, Italy and Spain. The prospective study material was composed of cDNA or gDNA derived from T cells, B-cell-depleted T cells, or PBMCs. Subjects who had been exposed to COVID-19, were actively infected with it, or had recovered from it provided the deeply sampled blood TCRbeta repertoires that made up the dataset. The repertoires were released in a freely available public database intended as a resource for research on the immune response to SARS-CoV-2. The samples were drawn from two sources: the first 160 participants of the ongoing ImmuneRACE study, and approximately 1,300 subjects contributed by 6 global collaborators. A de-identified subject ID, COVID-19 status, age in years and sex were almost always included in the sample metadata. HLA class I and class II types, where available, came from metadata supplied by the sample provider rather than from assay-based typing. The full study reports these points: How much clinical and demographic metadata was included differed by source and by participant, and the metadata was provided uncurated.

The CDR3 starts with the cysteine, ends with the phenylalanine, and has 15 residues. Left in the record is the CDR3 DNA by itself, 45 bases read in frame from the first base. A distance of 13 bases separates the germline ends of V and J, which lose 4 bases and 5 bases respectively. CDR1 and CDR2 (SGDLS, YYNGEE) derive from the germline V gene. TCRbeta CDR3 regions were amplified from genomic DNA by means of the immunoSEQ Assay, a bias-controlled multiplex PCR. Per the authors' processing: Nucleated cell counts per sample were estimated from amplification of reference gene primers within the assay. To quantify the absolute abundance of each unique TCRbeta CDR3 rearrangement, sequence reads were collapsed and filtered. For each sample, productive Simpson clonality was calculated by taking the square root of Simpson's diversity index across productive rearrangements. Entries here come from immuneACCESS through TCRdb and include only in-frame sequences with V and J called. Some clones fail to appear in such tables; in the studies checked, an unresolved V gene covers under half of the shortfall, and the cause of the remainder is unknown. The V and J calls and clone size were taken over from that table, and D and trimming were inferred from the DNA. Counted in this sample were some 73,000 clones; around nine tenths of them appeared once. Jointly, the top ten make up about an eighth of the sample.

Whole blood was collected in K2EDTA tubes by collaborating institutions according to the institutions' own protocols. For TCRbeta analysis, collaborators shipped samples as frozen whole blood, isolated PBMCs, or DNA extracted from either of those sample types. Remarks on this clone: Its antigen is currently not known. No base quality information exists; no much larger clone differs at one position.

The chain is encoded by TRBV9 joined to TRBJ1-6; a tentative D call is TRBD1 (6 bases match). Sequences were obtained from peripheral blood. The sequence derives from a woman aged 55-70 years with acute or convalescent COVID-19. The sequence in DNA is TGTGCCAGCAGCAGGGAGGGACACGATAATTCACCCCTCCACTTT. This encodes CASSREGHDNSPLHF.